The present T cell receptor (beta chain) was sequenced within a study of blood T cells in healthy people across ages. Study-wide points: Higher diversity and more naive CD4+ cells were features of long-lived donors, compared to aged donors.

Note on this clonotype: Antigen: not known. Since a much larger clone is just one base distant, this may be a read error.

PCR was performed a second time for about 6 to 11 cycles using a sample-barcoded 5' primer and a J-beta primer mix. From the 5' RACE reads, TCRdb called clonotypes with MiXCR, one entry per CDR3 protein. The sample contains 1.5 million to 2 million distinct CDR3 sequences, roughly 32% of which appear only once. CDR3 length equals 14 residues. Trimming cost V 6 bases and J 9 bases; bases outside gene matches: 13. Germline V CDR1 and CDR2: SQVTM, ANQGSEA. The chain uses TRBV29-1 and TRBJ2-1; TRBD2 matches at 8 bases. Sequencing was performed on blood. The receptor comes from a woman in her 30s in good health. CDR3 bases: TGCAGCGTGGCCGGGACTAGTTCATTCCGTGAGCAGTTCTTC. It yields the protein CSVAGTSSFREQFF.